The following is a T cell receptor (beta chain) sequence with its context. The data originate from a study of blood T cell repertoires in COVID-19. Study-level information: From the United States, Italy and Spain came samples of acute and convalescent COVID-19.

Assay: immunoSEQ multiplex PCR; the TCRdb copy retains only in-frame clones and omits some. Here the sample spans roughly 130,000 clones, 88% being singletons. Germline CDR1 and CDR2: MGHDK and SYGVNS. Trimming pared 6 bases from V and 3 bases from J, leaving 20 bases between. This CDR3 is 16 amino acids long. V gene TRBV25-1 combines with J gene TRBJ2-5; D perhaps matches TRBD2 (6 bases). This TCR was recovered from a human donor with COVID-19, enrolled during active disease. The donor label of this sample is uncertain. Specimen: peripheral blood. The CDR3 reads CASSPATAGRKETQYF. The CDR3 DNA reads as TGTGCCAGCAGCCCTGCAACCGCGGGGAGAAAAGAGACCCAGTACTTC.